This TCR beta chain was documented in a study of T cell responses to AZD1222 COVID-19 vaccine. Study findings and constraints: Nearly half of unique spike-specific TCRs reportedly avoided B.1.351 and B.1.1.7 mutated regions. Seropositive at baseline were only 5 or 6 AZD1222 recipients.

The repertoire was sequenced with immunoSEQ multiplex PCR; TCRdb's copy has only in-frame clones and lacks some. The sample lists over 45,000 clones; 89% were seen once. Comment on this clone: Its antigen is not known.

Specimen: peripheral blood, collected 28 days after the second AZD1222 dose. This TCR was recovered from an adult who received the AZD1222 COVID-19 vaccine.

The DNA for the CDR3 is TGTGCCAGCAGCCGAGAGGGGGCGGTCAAAAACATTCAGTACTTC. Protein sequence: CASSREGAVKNIQYF. The chain has TRBV3-1 (or the pseudogene TRBV3-2) and TRBJ2-4; 7 nucleotides line up with TRBD1. The germline CDR1 and CDR2 sequences are LGHDT and YNNKEL (reference sequence). The J segment lost 3 bases and the V segment lost 4 bases, leaving 6 bases of the junction unmatched. The CDR3 runs to 15 residues.